The TCR beta chain under discussion was sequenced for a study of siplizumab effects on memory and regulatory T cells. V was trimmed by 0 bases and J by 12 bases, leaving 7 bases between them. Germline CDR1 reads SGHTA; CDR2 reads FQGNSA. CDR3 size: 11 residues. Notes on this clone: The antigen remains unidentified.

Study conclusions and caveats: Apparently key alloresponse contributors, naive T cells also seemed more diverse than memory cells.

The repertoire was sequenced with immunoSEQ multiplex PCR; TCRdb's copy has only in-frame clones and lacks some. The table records about 82,000 clones, 87% of them present only once. Material for sequencing was Tregs sorted from blood. The V call is TRBV7-2, the J call TRBJ2-3, with D hard to call. The receptor was isolated from a human donor in good health. CDR3 bases: TGTGCCAGCAGCTTAGCGCGGCTTCAGTATTTT. Amino acids: CASSLARLQYF.